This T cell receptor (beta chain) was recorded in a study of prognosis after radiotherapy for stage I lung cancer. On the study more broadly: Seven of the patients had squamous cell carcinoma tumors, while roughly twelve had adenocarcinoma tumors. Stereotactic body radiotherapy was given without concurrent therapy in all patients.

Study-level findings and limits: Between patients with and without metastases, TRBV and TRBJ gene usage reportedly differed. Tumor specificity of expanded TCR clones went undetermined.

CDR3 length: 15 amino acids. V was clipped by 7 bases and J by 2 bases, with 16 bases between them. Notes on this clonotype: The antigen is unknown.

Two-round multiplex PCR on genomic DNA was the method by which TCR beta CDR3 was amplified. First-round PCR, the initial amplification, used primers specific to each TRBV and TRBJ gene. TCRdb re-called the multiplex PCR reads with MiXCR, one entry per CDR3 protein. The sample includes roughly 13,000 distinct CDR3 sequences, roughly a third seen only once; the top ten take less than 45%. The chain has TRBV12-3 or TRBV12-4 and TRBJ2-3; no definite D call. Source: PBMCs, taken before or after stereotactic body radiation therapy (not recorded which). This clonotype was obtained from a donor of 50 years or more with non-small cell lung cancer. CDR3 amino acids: CASILGRRYTDTQYF. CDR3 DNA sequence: TGTGCCAGCATTCTAGGAAGACGTTACACAGATACGCAGTATTTT.